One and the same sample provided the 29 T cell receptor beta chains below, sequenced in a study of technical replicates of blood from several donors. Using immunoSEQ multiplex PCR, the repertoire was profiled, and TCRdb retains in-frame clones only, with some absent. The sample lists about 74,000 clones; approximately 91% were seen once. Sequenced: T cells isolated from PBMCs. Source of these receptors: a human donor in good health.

CDR3 nucleotide sequence: TGTGCCAGCGTAGCTAGCGGGAGGGTAAGCGGGGAGCTGTTTTTT. Protein: CASVASGRVSGELFF. The rearrangement joins TRBV6-1 to TRBJ2-2, with TRBD2 matching 12 bases. Looked up from germline, CDR1 is MNHNS and CDR2 is SASEGT. CDR3 length: 15 amino acids. J was trimmed by 7 bases and V by 8 bases; bases with no gene match: 8.

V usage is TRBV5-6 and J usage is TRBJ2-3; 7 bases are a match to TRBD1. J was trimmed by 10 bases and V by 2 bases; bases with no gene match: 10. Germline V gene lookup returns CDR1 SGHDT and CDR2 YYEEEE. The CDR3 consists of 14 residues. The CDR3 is CASSFGTVESSQYF. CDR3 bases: TGTGCCAGCAGCTTCGGGACAGTAGAAAGTTCGCAGTATTTT.

The CDR3 DNA follows: TGTGCCAGCAGCGTAGAGGGAGCGGGAGGTTGGGAGACCCAGTACTTC. Encoded protein: CASSVEGAGGWETQYF. The chain links TRBV9 to TRBJ2-5, with TRBD2 identical over 9 bases. Germline V gene lookup returns CDR1 SGDLS and CDR2 YYNGEE. Losses at the gene ends were 0 bases for V and 5 bases for J; bases not matched to a gene: 8. CDR3 length: 16 amino acids.

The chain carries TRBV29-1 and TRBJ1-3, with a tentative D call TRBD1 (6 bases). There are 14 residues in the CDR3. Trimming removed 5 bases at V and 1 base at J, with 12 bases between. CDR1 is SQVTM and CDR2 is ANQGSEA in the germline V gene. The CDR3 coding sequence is TGCAGCGTTAAACAGGGCCTTTCTGGAAACACCATATATTTT. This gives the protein CSVKQGLSGNTIYF.

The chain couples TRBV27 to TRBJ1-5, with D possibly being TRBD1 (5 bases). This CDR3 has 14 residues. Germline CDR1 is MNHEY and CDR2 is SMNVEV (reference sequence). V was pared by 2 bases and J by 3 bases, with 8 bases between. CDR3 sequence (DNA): TGTGCCAGCAGTTTAAACAGGTACAATCAGCCCCAGCATTTT. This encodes CASSLNRYNQPQHF.

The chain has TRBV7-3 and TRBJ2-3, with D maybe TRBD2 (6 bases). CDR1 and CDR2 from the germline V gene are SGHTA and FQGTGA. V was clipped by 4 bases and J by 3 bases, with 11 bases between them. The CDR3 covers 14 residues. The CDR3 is CASSYGGSTDTQYF. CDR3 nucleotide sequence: TGTGCCAGCAGCTACGGGGGAAGTACAGATACGCAGTATTTT.

CDR3 nucleotides: TGCGCCAGCAGCTTTTTACTAGTCTCAGAGACCCAGTACTTC. Translated: CASSFLLVSETQYF. The J gene is TRBJ2-5, the V gene TRBV5-1; perhaps TRBD2 as D (5 bases). The CDR3 contains 14 residues. CDR1 and CDR2 (germline): SGHRS, YFSETQ. V lost 2 bases, J lost 4 bases, and 12 bases lay in between.

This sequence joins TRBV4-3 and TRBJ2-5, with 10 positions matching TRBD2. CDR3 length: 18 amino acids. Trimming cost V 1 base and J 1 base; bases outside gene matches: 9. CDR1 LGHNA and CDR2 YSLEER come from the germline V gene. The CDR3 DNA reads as TGCGCCAGCAGCCAAGGCCTACTAGCGGGGATAACCCAAGAGACCCAGTACTTC. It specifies CASSQGLLAGITQETQYF.

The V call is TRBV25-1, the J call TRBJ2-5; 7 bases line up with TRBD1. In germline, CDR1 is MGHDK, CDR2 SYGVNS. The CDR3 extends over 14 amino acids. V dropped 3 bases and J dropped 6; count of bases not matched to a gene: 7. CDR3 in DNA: TGTGCCAGCAGTGACCACGGGACAGTGAAGACCCAGTACTTC. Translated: CASSDHGTVKTQYF.

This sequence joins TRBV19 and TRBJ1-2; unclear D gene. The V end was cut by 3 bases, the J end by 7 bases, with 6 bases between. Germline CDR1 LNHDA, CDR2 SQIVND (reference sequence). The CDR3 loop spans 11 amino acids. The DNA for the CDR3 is TGTGCCAGTAGTATCTCTCGTGGCTACACCTTC. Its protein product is CASSISRGYTF.

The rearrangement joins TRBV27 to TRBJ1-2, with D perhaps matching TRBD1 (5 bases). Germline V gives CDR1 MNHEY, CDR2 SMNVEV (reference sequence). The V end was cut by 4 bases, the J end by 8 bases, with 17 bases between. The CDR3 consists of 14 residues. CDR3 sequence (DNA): TGTGCCAGCAGTTACACCGGGGGACCTACAGGCTACACCTTC. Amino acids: CASSYTGGPTGYTF.

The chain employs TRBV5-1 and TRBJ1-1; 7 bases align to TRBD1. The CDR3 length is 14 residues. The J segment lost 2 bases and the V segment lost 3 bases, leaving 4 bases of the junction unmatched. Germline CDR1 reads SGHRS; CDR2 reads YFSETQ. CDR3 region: CASSWGQTNTEAFF. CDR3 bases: TGCGCCAGCAGCTGGGGACAGACTAACACTGAAGCTTTCTTT.

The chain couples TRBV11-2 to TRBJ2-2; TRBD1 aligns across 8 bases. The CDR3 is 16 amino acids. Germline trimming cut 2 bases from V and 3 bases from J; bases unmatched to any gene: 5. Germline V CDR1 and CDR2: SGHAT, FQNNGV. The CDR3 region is CASSLLTGADTGELFF. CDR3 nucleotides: TGTGCCAGCAGCTTACTGACAGGGGCGGACACCGGGGAGCTGTTTTTT.

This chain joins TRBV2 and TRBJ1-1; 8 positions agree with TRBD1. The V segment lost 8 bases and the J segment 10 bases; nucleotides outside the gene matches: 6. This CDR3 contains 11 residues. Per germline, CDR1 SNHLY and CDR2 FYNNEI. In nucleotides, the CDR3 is TGTGCCAGCGGCTCGGACAGGGTAGCTTTCTTT. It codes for CASGSDRVAFF.

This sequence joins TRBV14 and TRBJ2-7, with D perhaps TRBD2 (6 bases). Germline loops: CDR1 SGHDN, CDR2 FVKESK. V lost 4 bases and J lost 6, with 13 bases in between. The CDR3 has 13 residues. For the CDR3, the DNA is TGTGCCAGCAGCCCCAGACTAGAATCCGAGCAGTACTTC. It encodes CASSPRLESEQYF.

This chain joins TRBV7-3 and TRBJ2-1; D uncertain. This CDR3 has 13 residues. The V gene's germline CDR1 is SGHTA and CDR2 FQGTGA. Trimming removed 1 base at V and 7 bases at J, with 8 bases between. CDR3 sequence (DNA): TGTGCCAGCAGCTTAAATGTTAATAATGAGCAGTTCTTC. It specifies CASSLNVNNEQFF.

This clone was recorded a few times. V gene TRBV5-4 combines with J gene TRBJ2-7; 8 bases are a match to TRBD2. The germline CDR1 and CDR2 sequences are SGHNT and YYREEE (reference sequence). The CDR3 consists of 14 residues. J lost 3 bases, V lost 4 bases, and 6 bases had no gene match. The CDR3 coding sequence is TGTGCCAGCAGCCCGGGGACTAGTTTCTACGAGCAGTACTTC. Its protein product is CASSPGTSFYEQYF.

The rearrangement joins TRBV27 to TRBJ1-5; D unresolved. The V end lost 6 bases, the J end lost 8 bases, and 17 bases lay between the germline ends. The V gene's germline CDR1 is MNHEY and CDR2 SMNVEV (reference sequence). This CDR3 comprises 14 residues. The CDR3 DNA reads TGTGCCAGCAGCGACCGGATAGGGAGTGAGCCCCAGCATTTT. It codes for CASSDRIGSEPQHF.

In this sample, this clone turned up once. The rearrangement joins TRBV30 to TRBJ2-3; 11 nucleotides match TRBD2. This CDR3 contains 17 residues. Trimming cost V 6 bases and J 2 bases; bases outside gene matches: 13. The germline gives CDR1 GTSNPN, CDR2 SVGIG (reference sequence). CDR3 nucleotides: TGTGCCTGTCCGGCTAGCGGGAGGCAATTTTACACAGATACGCAGTATTTT. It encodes CACPASGRQFYTDTQYF.

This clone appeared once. The CDR3 DNA is TGTGCCAGCAGACTTAGCGGGAGGGGCCACGAGCAGTACTTC. This codes for CASRLSGRGHEQYF. The gene calls are TRBV11-2 and TRBJ2-7, with 11 bases lining up with TRBD2. V trimming: 6 bases; J trimming: 5 bases; junction bases outside the gene matches: 6. Per germline, CDR1 SGHAT and CDR2 FQNNGV. The CDR3 is 14 residues long.

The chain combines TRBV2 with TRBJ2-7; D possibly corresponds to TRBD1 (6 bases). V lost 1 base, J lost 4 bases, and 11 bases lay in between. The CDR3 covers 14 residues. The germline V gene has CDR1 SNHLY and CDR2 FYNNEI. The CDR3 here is CASSEGRGEYEQYF. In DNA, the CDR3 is TGTGCCAGCAGTGAAGGCAGGGGAGAGTACGAGCAGTACTTC.

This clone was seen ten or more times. The DNA for the CDR3 is TGTGCCATCAGTGAGAAGCGGGAGCCAGATACGCAGTATTTT. This encodes CAISEKREPDTQYF. The rearrangement uses TRBV10-3 and TRBJ2-3; 8 nucleotides line up with TRBD2. This CDR3 is built from 14 residues. Losses at the gene ends were 2 bases for V and 4 bases for J; bases not matched to a gene: 2. In germline, CDR1 is ENHRY, CDR2 SYGVKD.

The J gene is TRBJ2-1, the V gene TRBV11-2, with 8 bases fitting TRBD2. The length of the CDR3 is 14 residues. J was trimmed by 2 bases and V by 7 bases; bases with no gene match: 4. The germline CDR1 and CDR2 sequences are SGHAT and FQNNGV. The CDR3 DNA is TGTGCCAGCACCCAAGCGGGGGCCTACAATGAGCAGTTCTTC. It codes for CASTQAGAYNEQFF.

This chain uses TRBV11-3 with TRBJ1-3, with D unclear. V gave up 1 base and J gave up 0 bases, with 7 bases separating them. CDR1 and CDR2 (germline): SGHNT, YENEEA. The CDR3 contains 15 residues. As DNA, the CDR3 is TGTGCCAGCAGCTTAGTCAGTTACTCTGGAAACACCATATATTTT. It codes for CASSLVSYSGNTIYF.

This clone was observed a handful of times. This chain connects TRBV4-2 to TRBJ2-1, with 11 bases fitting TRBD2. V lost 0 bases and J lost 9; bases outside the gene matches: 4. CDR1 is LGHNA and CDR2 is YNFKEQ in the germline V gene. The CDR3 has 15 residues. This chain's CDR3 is CASSQELAGGSEQFF. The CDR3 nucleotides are TGTGCCAGCAGCCAAGAATTAGCGGGAGGGTCTGAGCAGTTCTTC.

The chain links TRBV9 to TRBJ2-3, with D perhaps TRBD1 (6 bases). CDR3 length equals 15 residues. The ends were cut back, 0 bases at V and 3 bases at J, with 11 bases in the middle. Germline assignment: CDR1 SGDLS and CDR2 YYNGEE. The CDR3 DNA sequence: TGTGCCAGCAGCGTAGTTGGGGGCTGGACAGATACGCAGTATTTT. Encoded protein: CASSVVGGWTDTQYF.

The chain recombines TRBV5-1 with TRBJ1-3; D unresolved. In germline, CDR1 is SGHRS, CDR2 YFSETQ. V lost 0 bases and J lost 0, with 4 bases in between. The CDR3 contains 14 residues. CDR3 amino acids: CASSLGVSGNTIYF. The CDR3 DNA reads TGCGCCAGCAGCTTGGGAGTCTCTGGAAACACCATATATTTT.

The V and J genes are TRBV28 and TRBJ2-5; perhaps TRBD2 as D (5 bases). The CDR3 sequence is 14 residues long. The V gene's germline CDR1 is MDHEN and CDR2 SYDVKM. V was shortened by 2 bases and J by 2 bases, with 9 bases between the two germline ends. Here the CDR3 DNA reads TGTGCCAGCAGTTTAGTATGGGAGCAAGAGACCCAGTACTTC. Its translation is CASSLVWEQETQYF.

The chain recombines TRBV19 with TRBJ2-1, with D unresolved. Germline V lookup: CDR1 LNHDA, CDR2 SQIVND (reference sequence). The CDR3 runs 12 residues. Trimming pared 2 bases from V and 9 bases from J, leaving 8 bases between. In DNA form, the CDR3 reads TGTGCCAGTAGTATAAATGAGTTTGAGCAGTTCTTC. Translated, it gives CASSINEFEQFF.